Below, 14 T cell receptor beta chains from the same sample are listed, as sequenced in a study of molecular identifiers for immune sequencing clone quantification. TCRdb re-called the PCR reads through MiXCR, storing one row per CDR3 protein. The sample has about 300,000 distinct CDR3 sequences, about 22% seen once. Sequencing was performed on naive CD8+ T cells from blood, with Jurkat cell RNA spiked in. As for subset: FACS-sorted CD8+CD4-CCR7+CD45RA+ naive T cells. The receptors were gathered from a human donor in good health. Some libraries in this study had Jurkat cell RNA spiked in.

As for this clonotype: A much larger clonotype is one base distant, so this may be a read error. The V call is TRBV6-2 or TRBV6-3, the J call TRBJ1-1, with unresolved D. The V end was cut by 4 bases, the J end by 1 base, with 10 bases between. CDR1 is MNHEY and CDR2 is SVGEGT in the germline V gene. CDR3 length equals 14 residues. CDR3 in amino acids: CASSFQRRNTEAFF. CDR3 in DNA: TGTGCCAGCAGTTTCCAACGCCGGAACACTGAAGCTTTCTTT.

This clonotype was counted at least ten times. The chain couples TRBV5-3 to TRBJ2-7; the D gene is possibly TRBD2 (6 bases). TRBV5-3 is an ORF for which the function is uncertain. CDR3 length: 12 amino acids. V was trimmed by 10 bases and J by 6 bases, leaving 17 bases between them. DNA of the CDR3: TGTGCCGTCACGAGGCGGGAACTCGAGCAGTACTTC. Its translation: CAVTRRELEQYF.

This clonotype has ten or more counts. The rearrangement joins TRBV19 to TRBJ1-1; TRBD1 is a possible D gene (6 bases). CDR1 and CDR2 (germline): LNHDA, SQIVND (reference sequence). This CDR3 is 13 amino acids long. Trimming stripped 10 bases from V and 0 bases from J, with 12 bases between. CDR3 in amino acids: CATSRTVNTEAFF. For the CDR3, the DNA is TGTGCCACCTCCCGGACAGTGAACACTGAAGCTTTCTTT.

The chain joins TRBV16 to TRBJ2-7, with D tentatively TRBD2 (6 bases). CDR1 is KGHSY, CDR2 FQNENV, per germline. The length of the CDR3 is 14 residues. V was clipped by 2 bases and J by 0 bases, with 8 bases between them. CDR3 nucleotides: TGTGCCAGCAGCCAAGGAGGGGCCTCCTACGAGCAGTACTTC. Translation gives CASSQGGASYEQYF.

To note about this clonotype: A much larger clone lies one base from this, so it may be a read error. This sequence joins TRBV9 and TRBJ2-1; D assignment may be TRBD1 or TRBD2 (5 bases each). This CDR3 region has 13 residues. The germline V gene has CDR1 SGDLS and CDR2 YYNGEE. Here the CDR3 DNA reads TGTGCCAGCAGCGTCGGGGCCAACAATGAGCAGCTCTTC. This translates into CASSVGANNEQLF.

Details on this clonotype: One base away lies a much larger clone, so this may be a sequencing read error. V and J are TRBV27 and TRBJ2-5; possible D gene TRBD1, 6 bases. This CDR3 is 14 amino acids long. The V end lost 5 bases, the J end lost 1 base, and 11 bases lay between the germline ends. Germline V lookup: CDR1 MNHEY, CDR2 SMNVEV (reference sequence). The CDR3 sequence is CASSRRGFQETQYF. CDR3 nucleotides: TGTGCCAGCAGTCGCAGGGGCTTCCAAGAGACCCAGTACTTC.

About this clonotype: It may be a read error: a sequence one base away is much more abundant. CDR3 in amino acids: CVSSPLAGRFAETQYF. Written as DNA, the CDR3 is TGTGTCAGCAGTCCACTAGCGGGGCGGTTCGCTGAGACCCAGTACTTC. J is TRBJ2-5 and V is TRBV12-3 or TRBV12-4, with 10 bases aligning to TRBD2. There are 16 residues in the CDR3.

Points on this clonotype: Since a much larger clone is just one base distant, this may be a read error. This chain uses TRBV7-9 with TRBJ1-1, with 7 bases lining up with TRBD1. V lost 2 bases, J lost 8 bases, and 5 bases stayed unmatched. Germline V gives CDR1 SEHNR, CDR2 FQNEAQ (reference sequence). This CDR3 is built from 13 residues. The CDR3 here is CASSLSGDREAFF. The CDR3 DNA is TGTGCCAGCAGCTTATCCGGGGACAGAGAAGCTTTCTTT.

This clonotype was detected ten times or more. The chain employs TRBV13 and TRBJ1-1; weak D call: TRBD1 (5 bases). V lost 4 bases, J lost 0 bases, and 9 bases lay in between. Per germline, CDR1 PRHDT and CDR2 FYEKMQ (reference sequence). CDR3 length: 14 amino acids. CDR3 sequence reads: CASSSGLMNTEAFF. In DNA, the CDR3 is TGTGCCAGCAGCTCGGGACTGATGAACACTGAAGCTTTCTTT.

The J gene is TRBJ2-3, the V gene TRBV10-3, with TRBD2 matching 9 bases. Trimming cost V 10 bases and J 3 bases; bases outside gene matches: 8. Germline CDR1 and CDR2: ENHRY and SYGVKD. The CDR3 runs to 14 residues. The CDR3 loop reads CATSLAGLTDTQYF. The CDR3 nucleotides are TGTGCCACCAGCCTAGCGGGGCTTACAGATACGCAGTATTTT.

This clonotype was found many times. V usage is TRBV12-3 or TRBV12-4 and J usage is TRBJ2-7, with D possibly TRBD2 on 6 matching bases. Trimming removed 1 base from V and 1 base from J, with 8 bases in between. CDR3 length equals 14 residues. The CDR3 DNA sequence: TGTGCCAGCAGTTTAGGAGGGAGGTCCTACGAGCAGTACTTC. Its translation: CASSLGGRSYEQYF.

The table lists this clonotype with many counts. The rearrangement uses TRBV6-7 and TRBJ2-3; D remains unclear. TRBV6-7 is known as an ORF, though its function is uncertain. The CDR3 extends over 14 amino acids. The ends were cut back, 5 bases at V and 1 base at J, with 10 bases in the middle. The CDR3 spells CASSLPDRTDTQYF. The CDR3, as DNA: TGTGCCAGCAGTCTCCCGGATCGCACAGATACGCAGTATTTT.

This clonotype was recorded many times. This sequence joins TRBV28 and TRBJ1-5, with no clear D. The CDR3 consists of 11 residues. CDR1 and CDR2 from the germline V gene are MDHEN and SYDVKM. V was pared by 3 bases and J by 6 bases, with 3 bases between. This CDR3 is CASSFLQPQHF. DNA for the CDR3: TGTGCCAGCAGTTTTCTTCAGCCCCAGCATTTT.

With respect to this clonotype: This clone may be a read error of a much larger clone one base away. The rearrangement joins TRBV27 to TRBJ1-1; D is uncertain. V gave up 6 bases and J gave up 10 bases, with 12 bases separating them. Germline-derived CDR1 and CDR2 are MNHEY and SMNVEV (reference sequence). The CDR3 contains 11 residues. The CDR3 here is CASRTGIGAFF. The CDR3 nucleotides read TGTGCCAGCAGAACGGGGATTGGAGCTTTCTTT.